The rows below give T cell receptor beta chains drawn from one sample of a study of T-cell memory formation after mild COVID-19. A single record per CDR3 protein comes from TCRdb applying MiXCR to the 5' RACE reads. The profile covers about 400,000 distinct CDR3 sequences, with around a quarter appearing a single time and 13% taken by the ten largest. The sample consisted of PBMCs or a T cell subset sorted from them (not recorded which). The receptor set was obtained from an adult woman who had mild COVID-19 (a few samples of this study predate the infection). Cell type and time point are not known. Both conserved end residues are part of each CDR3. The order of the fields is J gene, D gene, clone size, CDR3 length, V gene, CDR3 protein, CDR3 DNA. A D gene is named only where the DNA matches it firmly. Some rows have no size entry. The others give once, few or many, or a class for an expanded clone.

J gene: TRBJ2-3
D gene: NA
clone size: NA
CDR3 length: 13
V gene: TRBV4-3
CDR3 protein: CASSLRQTDTQYF
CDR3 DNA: TGCGCCAGCAGCCTGCGACAAACAGATACGCAGTATTTT

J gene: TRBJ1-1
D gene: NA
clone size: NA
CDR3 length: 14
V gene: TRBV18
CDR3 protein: CASSPRQLDTEAFF
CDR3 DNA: TGTGCCAGCTCACCAAGACAGCTGGACACTGAAGCTTTCTTT

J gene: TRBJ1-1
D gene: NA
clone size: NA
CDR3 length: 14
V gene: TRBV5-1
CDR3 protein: CASSFPGEDTEAFF
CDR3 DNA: TGCGCCAGCAGCTTCCCAGGGGAGGACACTGAAGCTTTCTTT

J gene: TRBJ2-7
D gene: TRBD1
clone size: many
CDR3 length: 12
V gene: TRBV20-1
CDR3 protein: CSARAGGYEQYF
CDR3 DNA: TGCAGTGCTAGAGCAGGGGGCTACGAGCAGTACTTC

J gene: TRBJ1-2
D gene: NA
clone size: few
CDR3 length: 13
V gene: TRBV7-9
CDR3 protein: CASRQDGPYGYTF
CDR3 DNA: TGTGCCAGCAGACAGGACGGACCCTATGGCTACACCTTC

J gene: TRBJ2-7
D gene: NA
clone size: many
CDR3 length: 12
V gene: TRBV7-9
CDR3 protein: CASSSGVYEQYF
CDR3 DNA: TGTGCCAGCAGCTCAGGGGTCTACGAGCAGTACTTC

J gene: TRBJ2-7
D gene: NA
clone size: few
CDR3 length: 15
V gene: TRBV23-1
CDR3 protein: CASSHPKGGSYEQYF
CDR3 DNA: TGCGCCAGCAGTCACCCGAAGGGGGGCTCCTACGAGCAGTACTTC

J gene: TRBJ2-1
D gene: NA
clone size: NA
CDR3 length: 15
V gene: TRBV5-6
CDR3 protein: CASSFSGPIDNEQFF
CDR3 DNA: TGTGCCAGCAGCTTCTCGGGACCAATCGACAATGAGCAGTTCTTC

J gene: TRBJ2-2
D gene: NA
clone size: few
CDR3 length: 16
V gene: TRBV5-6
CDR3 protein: CASSLDRSANTGELFF
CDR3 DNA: TGTGCCAGCAGTCTCGACAGAAGCGCGAACACCGGGGAGCTGTTTTTT

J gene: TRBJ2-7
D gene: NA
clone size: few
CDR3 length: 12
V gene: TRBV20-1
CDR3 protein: CSAMPRSHEQYF
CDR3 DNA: TGCAGTGCTATGCCCCGGTCCCACGAGCAGTACTTC

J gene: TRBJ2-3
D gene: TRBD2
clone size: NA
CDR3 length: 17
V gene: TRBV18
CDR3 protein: CASSPGLAGTSTDTQYF
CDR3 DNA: TGTGCCAGCTCACCAGGACTAGCGGGGACTAGCACAGATACGCAGTATTTT

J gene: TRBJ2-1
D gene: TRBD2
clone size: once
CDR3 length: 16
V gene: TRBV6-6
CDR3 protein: CASSYSTSGGYNEQFF
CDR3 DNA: TGTGCCAGCAGTTACTCGACTAGCGGGGGCTACAATGAGCAGTTCTTC

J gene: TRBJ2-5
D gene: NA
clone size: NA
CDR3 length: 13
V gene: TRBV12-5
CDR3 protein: CASGPGGRETQYF
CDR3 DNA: TGTGCTAGTGGCCCCGGAGGGCGAGAGACCCAGTACTTC

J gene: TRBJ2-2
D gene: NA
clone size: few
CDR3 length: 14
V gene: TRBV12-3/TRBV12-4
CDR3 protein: CASSLDSYTGELFF
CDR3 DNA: TGTGCCAGCAGTTTAGACTCCTACACCGGGGAGCTGTTTTTT

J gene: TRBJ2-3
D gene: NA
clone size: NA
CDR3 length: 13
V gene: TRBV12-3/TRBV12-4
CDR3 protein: CASSWDGADTQYF
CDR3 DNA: TGTGCCAGCAGCTGGGACGGTGCAGATACGCAGTATTTT

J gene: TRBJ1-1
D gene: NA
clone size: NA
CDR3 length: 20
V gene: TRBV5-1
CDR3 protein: CASSLFGTDLGGPMNTEAFF
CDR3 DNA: TGCGCCAGCAGCTTGTTCGGGACTGACCTAGGTGGGCCTATGAACACTGAAGCTTTCTTT

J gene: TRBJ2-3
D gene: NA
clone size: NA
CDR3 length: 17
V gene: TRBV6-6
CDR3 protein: CASSAPMTAYRTDTQYF
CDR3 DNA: TGTGCCAGCAGTGCGCCTATGACGGCATACCGCACAGATACGCAGTATTTT

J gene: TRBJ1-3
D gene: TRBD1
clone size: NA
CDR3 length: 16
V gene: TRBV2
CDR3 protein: CASRLNRGLTGNTIYF
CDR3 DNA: TGTGCCAGCAGACTGAACAGGGGGCTAACTGGAAACACCATATATTTT

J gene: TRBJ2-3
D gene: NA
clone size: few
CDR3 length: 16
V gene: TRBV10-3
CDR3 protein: CAISESVGRYTDTQYF
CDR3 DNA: TGTGCCATCAGTGAGTCAGTGGGACGATACACAGATACGCAGTATTTT

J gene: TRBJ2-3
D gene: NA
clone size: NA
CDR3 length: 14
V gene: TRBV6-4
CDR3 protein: CASSDGQDTDTQYF
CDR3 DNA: TGTGCCAGCAGTGACGGGCAGGACACAGATACGCAGTATTTT

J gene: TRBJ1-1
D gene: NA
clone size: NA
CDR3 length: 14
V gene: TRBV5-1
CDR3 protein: CASSLVGQRTEAFF
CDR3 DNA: TGCGCCAGCAGCTTGGTAGGACAGAGGACTGAAGCTTTCTTT

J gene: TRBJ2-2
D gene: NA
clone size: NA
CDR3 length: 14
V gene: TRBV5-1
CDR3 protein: CATSGGRTTGELFF
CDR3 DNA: TGCGCCACCTCCGGGGGGCGCACCACCGGGGAGCTGTTTTTT

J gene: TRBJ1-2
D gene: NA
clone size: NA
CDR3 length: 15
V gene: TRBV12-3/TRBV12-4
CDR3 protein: CASSTRLQGLNGYTF
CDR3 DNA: TGTGCCAGCAGTACTAGATTACAGGGACTAAACGGCTACACCTTC

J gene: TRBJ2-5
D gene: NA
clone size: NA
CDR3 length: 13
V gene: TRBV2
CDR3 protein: CASRPRGVETQYF
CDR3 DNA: TGTGCCAGCAGGCCCAGGGGAGTCGAGACCCAGTACTTC

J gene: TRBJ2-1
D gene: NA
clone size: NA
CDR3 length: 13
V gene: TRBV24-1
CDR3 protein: CATSDPTWNEQFF
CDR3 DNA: TGTGCCACCAGTGACCCGACTTGGAATGAGCAGTTCTTC

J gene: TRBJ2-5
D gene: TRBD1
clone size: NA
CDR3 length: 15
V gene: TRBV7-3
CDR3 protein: CASSSSGTAKETQYF
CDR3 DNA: TGTGCCAGCAGCTCCTCCGGGACAGCAAAAGAGACCCAGTACTTC

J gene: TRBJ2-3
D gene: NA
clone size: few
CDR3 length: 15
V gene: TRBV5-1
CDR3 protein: CASSRTGTSTDTQYF
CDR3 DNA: TGCGCCAGCAGCCGAACCGGGACGAGCACAGATACGCAGTATTTT

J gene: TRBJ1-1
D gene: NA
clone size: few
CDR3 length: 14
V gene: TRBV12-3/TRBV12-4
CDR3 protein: CASSPRGEGTEAFF
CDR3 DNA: TGTGCCAGCAGTCCGAGGGGGGAGGGCACTGAAGCTTTCTTT

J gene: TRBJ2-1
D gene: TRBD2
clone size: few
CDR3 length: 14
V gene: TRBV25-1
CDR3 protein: CASSDESRGRGQFF
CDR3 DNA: TGTGCCAGCAGTGACGAGAGCCGGGGGAGGGGGCAGTTCTTC

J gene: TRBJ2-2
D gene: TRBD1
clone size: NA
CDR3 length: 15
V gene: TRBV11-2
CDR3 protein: CASSSWTGNTGELFF
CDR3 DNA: TGTGCCAGCAGCTCGTGGACAGGGAACACCGGGGAGCTGTTTTTT

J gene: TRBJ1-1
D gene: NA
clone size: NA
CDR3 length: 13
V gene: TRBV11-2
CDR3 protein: CASSTHRDTEAFF
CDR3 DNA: TGTGCCAGCAGCACTCACAGGGACACTGAAGCTTTCTTT

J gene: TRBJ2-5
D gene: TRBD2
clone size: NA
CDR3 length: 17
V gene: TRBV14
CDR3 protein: CASSQEISGSFEETQYF
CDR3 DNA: TGTGCCAGCAGCCAAGAAATTAGCGGGAGCTTTGAAGAGACCCAGTACTTC

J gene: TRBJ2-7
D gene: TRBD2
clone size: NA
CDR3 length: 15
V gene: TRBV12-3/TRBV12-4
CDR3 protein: CASSLGLAGVGEQYF
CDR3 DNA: TGTGCCAGCAGTTTAGGACTAGCGGGAGTAGGTGAGCAGTACTTC

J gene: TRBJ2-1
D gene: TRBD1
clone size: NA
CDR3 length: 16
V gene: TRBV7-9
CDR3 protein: CASSNLLTGIRSEQFF
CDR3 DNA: TGTGCCAGCAGCAACCTCCTGACAGGGATTAGGAGTGAGCAGTTCTTC

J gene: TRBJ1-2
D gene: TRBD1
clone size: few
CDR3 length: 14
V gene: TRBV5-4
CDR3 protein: CASSHRTGNYGYTF
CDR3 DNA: TGTGCCAGCAGCCATCGGACAGGGAACTATGGCTACACCTTC

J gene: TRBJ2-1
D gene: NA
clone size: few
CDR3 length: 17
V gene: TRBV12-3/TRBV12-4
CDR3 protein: CASRPEPGLRSYNEQFF
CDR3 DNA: TGTGCCAGCAGACCAGAGCCAGGGCTCCGCTCCTACAATGAGCAGTTCTTC

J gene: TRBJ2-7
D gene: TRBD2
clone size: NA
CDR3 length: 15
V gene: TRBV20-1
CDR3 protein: CSARPIVSGGYEQYF
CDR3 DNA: TGCAGTGCTAGACCTATTGTTAGCGGGGGATACGAGCAGTACTTC

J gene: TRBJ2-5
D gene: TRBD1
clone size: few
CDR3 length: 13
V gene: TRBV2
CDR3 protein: CASNRGVQETQYF
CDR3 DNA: TGTGCCAGCAACAGGGGCGTACAAGAGACCCAGTACTTC

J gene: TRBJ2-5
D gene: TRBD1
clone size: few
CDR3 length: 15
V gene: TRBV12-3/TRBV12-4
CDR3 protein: CASSAGTGVTGAQYF
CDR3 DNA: TGTGCCAGCAGTGCCGGGACAGGGGTTACGGGAGCCCAGTACTTC

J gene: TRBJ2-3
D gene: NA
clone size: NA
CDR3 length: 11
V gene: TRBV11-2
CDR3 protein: CASSLAGEAHF
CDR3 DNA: TGTGCCAGCAGCTTAGCGGGGGAGGCCCATTTT

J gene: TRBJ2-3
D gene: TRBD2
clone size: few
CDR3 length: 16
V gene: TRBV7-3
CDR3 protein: CASSTDGTRNADTQYF
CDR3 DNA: TGTGCCAGCAGCACCGACGGGACTAGGAATGCAGATACGCAGTATTTT

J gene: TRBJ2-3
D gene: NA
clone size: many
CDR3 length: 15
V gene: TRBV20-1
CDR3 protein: CSAWNRDTGTDTQYF
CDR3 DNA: TGCAGTGCTTGGAACCGGGACACAGGCACAGATACGCAGTATTTT

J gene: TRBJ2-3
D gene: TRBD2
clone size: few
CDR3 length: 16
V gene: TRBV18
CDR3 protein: CASSPTSGRAADTQYF
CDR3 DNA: TGTGCCAGCTCGCCGACTAGCGGGAGAGCGGCAGATACGCAGTATTTT

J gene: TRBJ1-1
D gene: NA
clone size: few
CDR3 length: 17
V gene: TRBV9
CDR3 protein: CASSVAGSDTSRTEAFF
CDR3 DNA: TGTGCCAGCAGCGTAGCTGGGTCGGACACAAGTCGGACTGAAGCTTTCTTT

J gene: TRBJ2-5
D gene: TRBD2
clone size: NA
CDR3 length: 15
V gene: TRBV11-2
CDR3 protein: CASSSTPTSAETQYF
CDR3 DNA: TGTGCCAGCAGCTCCACCCCGACTAGCGCAGAGACCCAGTACTTC

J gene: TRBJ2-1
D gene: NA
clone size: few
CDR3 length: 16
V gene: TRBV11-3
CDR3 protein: CASSRGASGGYNEQFF
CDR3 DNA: TGTGCCAGCAGCCGGGGGGCTAGCGGAGGCTACAATGAGCAGTTCTTC

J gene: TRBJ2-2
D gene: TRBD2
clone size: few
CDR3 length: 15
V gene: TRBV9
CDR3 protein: CASSLAGGYTGELFF
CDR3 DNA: TGTGCCAGCAGCTTGGCGGGGGGATACACCGGGGAGCTGTTTTTT

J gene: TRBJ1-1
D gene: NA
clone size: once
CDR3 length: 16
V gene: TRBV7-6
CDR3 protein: CASSPYPRQGDTEAFF
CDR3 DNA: TGTGCCAGCAGCCCATACCCACGGCAGGGAGACACTGAAGCTTTCTTT

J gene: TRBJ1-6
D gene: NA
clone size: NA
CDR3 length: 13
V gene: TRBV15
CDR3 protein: CATGGHLTSPLHF
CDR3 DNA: TGTGCCACCGGCGGGCACTTAACTTCACCCCTCCACTTT

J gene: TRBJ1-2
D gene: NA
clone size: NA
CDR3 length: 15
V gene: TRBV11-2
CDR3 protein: CASSQGPRGNYGYTF
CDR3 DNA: TGTGCCAGCAGCCAGGGGCCAAGGGGCAACTATGGCTACACCTTC

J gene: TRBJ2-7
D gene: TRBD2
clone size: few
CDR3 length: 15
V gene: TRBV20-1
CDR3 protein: CSAREGGGAYREQYF
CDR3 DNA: TGCAGTGCTAGAGAAGGCGGGGGGGCTTATCGAGAGCAGTACTTC